This TCR beta chain was captured in a study of cytomegalovirus exposure and HLA in healthy donors. Study-level findings and limits: Later analysis associated a missense DCLRE1C variant with TCR beta V- and J-gene trimming.

The PCR made use of 60 Vbeta and 13 Jbeta primers. Produced via immunoSEQ multiplex PCR; TCRdb's table is partial and in-frame only. The sample includes under 200,000 clones, approximately 71% of them seen just once. Worth noting for this clone: As yet, its antigen is unknown.

Sequenced material: PBMCs. The sequence came from a man in his fifties in good health and CMV-seronegative.

CDR3 bases: TGTGCCAGCAGCCAAGATAGGGACAGGGGGCAAACTGGAAACACCATATATTTT. Translating gives CASSQDRDRGQTGNTIYF. This chain joins TRBV4-2 and TRBJ1-3, with 12 nucleotides matching TRBD1. Trimming took 0 bases from V and 2 from J; bases not matched to a gene: 5. Germline loops: CDR1 LGHNA, CDR2 YNFKEQ. The CDR3 extends over 18 amino acids.